These T cell receptor beta chains were read from a single sample in a study of T cell responses to AZD1222 COVID-19 vaccine. The table came from immunoSEQ multiplex PCR; TCRdb's copy has only in-frame clones and leaves some out. The sample lists around 80,000 clones, roughly 82% occurring once. The material was peripheral blood, obtained on day 0 of AZD1222 vaccination. Receptor source: an adult in good health. Each CDR3 is given with its conserved first and last residue. A D gene is named only where the DNA matches it firmly. Not all rows give a size; the values are once, few, many and, for expanded clones, a class.

j_gene	d_gene	abundance	v_gene	CDR3aa	CDR3nt
TRBJ2-7	TRBD1	NA	TRBV28	CASTGGTYEQYF	TGTGCCAGCACAGGGGGCACCTACGAGCAGTACTTC
TRBJ2-7	NA	NA	TRBV19	CASRGSTYEQYF	TGTGCCAGCCGGGGAAGCACCTACGAGCAGTACTTC
TRBJ2-2	TRBD1	NA	TRBV11-3	CASSSTGQVNTGELFF	TGTGCCAGCAGCTCAACCGGACAGGTCAACACCGGGGAGCTGTTTTTT
TRBJ1-2	TRBD1	few	TRBV5-1	CASSVGTAINYGYTF	TGCGCCAGCAGCGTCGGGACAGCTATTAACTATGGCTACACCTTC
TRBJ1-1	NA	NA	TRBV7-2	CASSRNSGGNTEAFF	TGTGCCAGCAGTCGAAATAGTGGGGGTAACACTGAAGCTTTCTTT
TRBJ1-2	TRBD1	NA	TRBV30	CAWSLQGDYGYTF	TGTGCCTGGAGCTTGCAGGGGGACTATGGCTACACCTTC
TRBJ2-7	TRBD2	NA	TRBV18	CASSRTSGATYEQYF	TGTGCCAGCTCACGAACTAGCGGGGCAACCTACGAGCAGTACTTC
TRBJ2-2	TRBD1	NA	TRBV7-3	CASSPDRGRVGELFF	TGTGCCAGCAGCCCAGACAGGGGGCGCGTCGGGGAGCTGTTTTTT
TRBJ2-7	NA	NA	TRBV3-1/TRBV3-2	CASSRLSYEQYF	TGTGCCAGCAGCCGCCTCTCCTACGAGCAGTACTTC
TRBJ2-5	TRBD1	NA	TRBV10-3	CAIRKGTGQETQYF	TGTGCCATCAGGAAAGGGACAGGCCAAGAGACCCAGTACTTC
TRBJ2-5	NA	NA	TRBV7-7	CASSRRGGTTLETQYF	TGTGCTAGCAGCAGACGAGGGGGGACGACATTGGAGACCCAGTACTTC
TRBJ2-1	TRBD1	NA	TRBV7-2	CASSPGGQGRGEQFF	TGTGCCAGCAGTCCCGGCGGACAGGGGAGAGGCGAGCAGTTCTTC
TRBJ2-3	TRBD2	few	TRBV11-2	CASSSLAGGSTDTQYF	TGTGCCAGCAGCTCACTAGCGGGGGGCAGCACAGATACGCAGTATTTT
TRBJ2-1	TRBD2	NA	TRBV24-1	CATSDPGLASYNEQFF	TGTGCCACCAGTGATCCGGGACTAGCCTCCTACAATGAGCAGTTCTTC
TRBJ2-7	TRBD1	NA	TRBV6-5	CASSYAGGGEQYF	TGTGCCAGCAGTTACGCAGGGGGCGGCGAGCAGTACTTC
TRBJ2-3	NA	NA	TRBV12-3/TRBV12-4	CASSFYTDTQYF	TGTGCCAGCAGTTTCTACACAGATACGCAGTATTTT
TRBJ2-1	NA	NA	TRBV3-1/TRBV3-2	CASNWELGLYNEQFF	TGTGCCAGCAACTGGGAACTAGGGCTATACAATGAGCAGTTCTTC
TRBJ1-2	NA	NA	TRBV12-5	CASGLSPGSTYGYTF	TGTGCTAGTGGCTTGAGTCCGGGAAGTACCTATGGCTACACCTTC
TRBJ2-7	TRBD2	once	TRBV27	CASSLHRPVGLVYYEQYF	TGTGCCAGCAGTTTACACCGCCCCGTAGGACTAGTCTACTACGAGCAGTACTTC
TRBJ1-5	NA	NA	TRBV5-5	CASSRVIGGSNQPQHF	TGTGCCAGCAGCCGAGTTATTGGGGGGAGCAATCAGCCCCAGCATTTT
TRBJ1-6	NA	NA	TRBV2	CASSRESSYNSPLHF	TGTGCCAGCAGTAGAGAGAGCTCCTATAATTCACCCCTCCACTTT
TRBJ2-3	NA	NA	TRBV24-1	CATSVGDLGTQYF	TGTGCCACCAGTGTCGGAGACTTGGGTACGCAGTATTTT
TRBJ2-5	NA	NA	TRBV19	CASRMGLAQETQYF	TGTGCCAGTAGGATGGGACTGGCACAAGAGACCCAGTACTTC
TRBJ1-5	NA	NA	TRBV2	CASSDGGQPQHF	TGTGCCAGCAGTGATGGTGGTCAGCCCCAGCATTTT
TRBJ1-2	TRBD1	NA	TRBV24-1	CATSTGTGTFYGYTF	TGTGCCACCAGTACCGGGACAGGGACTTTCTATGGCTACACCTTC
TRBJ2-5	NA	NA	TRBV3-1/TRBV3-2	CASSPSRLEEEETQYF	TGTGCCAGCAGCCCCTCTCGACTCGAGGAAGAGGAGACCCAGTACTTC
TRBJ1-1	TRBD1	NA	TRBV15	CATSRDWVPGQMNTEAFF	TGTGCCACCAGCAGAGATTGGGTCCCGGGACAGATGAACACTGAAGCTTTCTTT
TRBJ1-3	NA	NA	TRBV10-3	CAIQSSGNTIYF	TGTGCCATCCAGAGCTCTGGAAACACCATATATTTT
TRBJ2-1	TRBD2	NA	TRBV30	CAWSPLTSGRAFPEQFF	TGTGCCTGGAGCCCTCTGACTAGCGGGAGGGCCTTCCCTGAGCAGTTCTTC
TRBJ2-7	TRBD2	NA	TRBV19	CASNEREGYEQYF	TGTGCCAGTAACGAGCGGGAGGGCTACGAGCAGTACTTC
TRBJ2-1	TRBD1	NA	TRBV2	CASSETGAGRSEQFF	TGTGCCAGCAGTGAGACAGGGGCGGGAAGGAGTGAGCAGTTCTTC
TRBJ2-2	TRBD2	NA	TRBV4-1	CASSQDRTSGTGELFF	TGCGCCAGCAGCCAAGATAGGACTAGCGGCACCGGGGAGCTGTTTTTT
TRBJ2-1	NA	NA	TRBV7-9	CASSKRTFGSNEQFF	TGTGCCAGCAGTAAGCGGACATTCGGCTCCAATGAGCAGTTCTTC
TRBJ2-5	NA	once	TRBV9	CASSVGGRAYQETQYF	TGTGCCAGCAGCGTAGGAGGCAGGGCGTACCAAGAGACCCAGTACTTC
TRBJ1-5	NA	few	TRBV7-2	CASSPELGGSRPQHF	TGTGCCAGCAGCCCCGAACTCGGGGGCTCGCGGCCCCAGCATTTT
TRBJ2-3	TRBD1	NA	TRBV7-9	CASSFRTGIDTQYF	TGTGCCAGCAGCTTCAGGACAGGGATAGATACGCAGTATTTT
TRBJ1-6	NA	NA	TRBV28	CASSLMGMVSPLHF	TGTGCCAGCAGTTTGATGGGCATGGTTTCACCCCTCCACTTT
TRBJ2-1	TRBD2	NA	TRBV7-2	CASSLTSLNEQFF	TGTGCCAGCAGCTTGACTAGCTTGAATGAGCAGTTCTTC
TRBJ1-6	NA	NA	TRBV5-8	CASSWGPASSYNSPLHF	TGTGCCAGCAGCTGGGGACCGGCTAGCTCCTATAATTCACCCCTCCACTTT
TRBJ1-5	NA	NA	TRBV4-3	CASSQGGYGQPQHF	TGCGCCAGCAGCCAAGGGGGGTACGGTCAGCCCCAGCATTTT
TRBJ2-1	TRBD2	few	TRBV10-1	CASSQIAGALGDEQFF	TGCGCCAGCAGCCAGATAGCGGGGGCCCTCGGGGATGAGCAGTTCTTC
TRBJ2-7	TRBD2	NA	TRBV4-3	CASSQALAGTYEQYF	TGCGCCAGCAGCCAAGCACTAGCGGGTACCTACGAGCAGTACTTC
TRBJ1-6	TRBD1	NA	TRBV4-1	CASSQPRQGNNSPLHF	TGCGCCAGCAGCCAGCCCCGACAGGGTAATAATTCACCCCTCCACTTT
TRBJ2-1	NA	NA	TRBV7-3	CASSLTREGGNEQFF	TGTGCCAGCAGCTTAACGAGGGAAGGCGGAAATGAGCAGTTCTTC
TRBJ2-3	NA	NA	TRBV6-5	CASSYQVTDTQYF	TGTGCCAGCAGTTACCAGGTCACAGATACGCAGTATTTT
TRBJ1-1	NA	once	TRBV30	CASGSNTEAFF	TGTGCCTCGGGATCGAACACTGAAGCTTTCTTT
TRBJ2-6	NA	NA	TRBV11-2	CASSRYGRGSSGANVLTF	TGTGCCAGCAGTCGGTACGGGCGGGGCTCCTCTGGGGCCAACGTCCTGACTTTC
TRBJ2-3	TRBD2	few	TRBV5-4	CASSLDLAGGSSTDTQYF	TGTGCCAGCAGCTTAGATTTAGCGGGGGGTTCTAGCACAGATACGCAGTATTTT
TRBJ2-7	NA	NA	TRBV10-2	CASSEMDEQYF	TGCGCCAGCAGTGAGATGGACGAGCAGTACTTC